This record covers a single T cell receptor beta chain. Its cognate antigen has yet to be identified. No base qualities exist here, and no much larger clone lies one base off it. These data belong to a study of Tregs in tolerant kidney transplant recipients (dated by TCRdb to about 2019). About the full investigation: The study applied TCRbeta sequencing to find donor-specific regulatory T cells before combined kidney and bone marrow transplantation and then followed those same cells after transplant. In a few healthy controls, several methods of expanding Tregs specific for an allogeneic donor were compared by TCRbeta repertoire sequencing.

Unstimulated Tregs (CD4+CD25+CD127-), CD4+ non-Tregs (CD4+CD25-), CD4 and CD8 cells were FACS-sorted from thawed PBMCs. Blood from healthy controls was obtained either as purchased buffy coats or from healthy volunteers. Healthy control blood was processed to PBMCs with a Ficoll density gradient and then cryopreserved, whereas patient PBMCs were collected both before and after transplant. The research as a whole found: Because the study included only a small number of patients, the results must be confirmed in larger populations and under other immunosuppression protocols. Biological reproducibility was not examined directly, but technical replication error appeared to be minimal. The most biologically relevant and donor-specific TCRbeta repertoire appeared to be identified by expanding Tregs with activated donor B cells.

For TCRbeta CDR3 sequencing, genomic DNA was extracted from sorted cells using the QIAGEN DNeasy Blood and Tissue Kit. High-throughput TCRbeta CDR3 sequencing, including PCR amplification with bias correction and internal controls, was performed commercially through immunoSEQ. In the original analysis: Unique productive TCRbeta sequences were defined by CDR3 nucleotide sequence where primers matched, otherwise by CDR3 amino acid sequence with Vbeta and Jbeta genes. Sorting error was corrected by removing sequences shared between sorted populations at a frequency ratio of 2:1 or less, and the remaining shared sequences were assigned to the higher population. Sequences were defined as donor-reactive when expanded at least 5-fold in CFSE-low cells versus unstimulated cells and present at a frequency of at least 0.01% in CFSE-low cells. Jensen-Shannon divergence calculated on the top 100 TCRbeta sequences ranked by frequency was used to measure repertoire divergence. For any sample with multiple sequencing runs, sorting error was corrected in each run separately before the runs were pooled. Sourced from immuneACCESS, this table was stored by TCRdb with only in-frame sequences that have V and J called. A share of the clones is absent; for the studies checked, an unresolved V gene accounts for under half, and the remainder has no known explanation. For V, J and clone size, that table is used; D and trimming come from the DNA. The sample table lists 200,000 to 300,000 clones, 84% of them with a count of one. Clones ranked in the top ten supply under 0.65% of the sample.

The clonotype originates from a human donor in good health. The sequencing input was CD4+ T cells from blood.

CDR3 reads: CASSLGTSGSTDTQYF. The nucleotide sequence is given as TGCGCCAGCAGCCTAGGGACTAGCGGGAGCACAGATACGCAGTATTTT. The chain joins TRBV4-1 to TRBJ2-3; TRBD2 agrees with 12 junctional bases. The germline V gene provides CDR1 MGHRA and CDR2 YSYEKL. V has 4 bases trimmed and J has 0 bases trimmed; junction bases matching no gene number 2. Its CDR3 holds 16 amino acids, cysteine through phenylalanine. The retained sequence is limited to the CDR3, 48 bases, with the frame set at the first base.